Presented here are 19 T cell receptor beta chains from one specimen sequenced in a study of T cell responses to AZD1222 COVID-19 vaccine. The protocol was immunoSEQ multiplex PCR, while the TCRdb copy is restricted to in-frame clones and leaves out a portion. The table lists approximately 180,000 clones, around 90% of them singletons, with roughly 6% in the top ten. The sequencing used peripheral blood, collected on day 0 of AZD1222 vaccination. The receptor set was obtained from an adult in good health.

The chain combines TRBV19 with TRBJ1-2; D might be TRBD1 (5 bases). CDR3 length: 14 amino acids. Looked up from germline, CDR1 is LNHDA and CDR2 is SQIVND (reference sequence). V lost 9 bases and J lost 0, with 14 bases in between. CDR3 in amino acids: CASGRGPANYGYTF. CDR3 DNA: TGTGCCAGCGGACGGGGCCCCGCTAACTATGGCTACACCTTC.

V is TRBV4-3 and J is TRBJ1-6; no definite D call. The germline gives CDR1 LGHNA, CDR2 YSLEER. This CDR3 spans 19 amino acids. Trimming stripped 1 base from V and 7 bases from J, with 23 bases between. The CDR3 protein is CASSQVYRLSLSWNSPLHF. In DNA form, the CDR3 reads TGCGCCAGCAGCCAAGTATATAGGCTTTCTTTATCATGGAATTCACCCCTCCACTTT.

The rearrangement uses TRBV7-9 and TRBJ1-2; tentative D call: TRBD1 (6 bases). The V end lost 2 bases, the J end lost 8 bases, and 12 bases lay between the germline ends. The CDR3 has 13 amino acids. Germline values: CDR1 SEHNR, CDR2 FQNEAQ (reference sequence). DNA for the CDR3: TGTGCCAGCAGCTTATATCTTCAGGGGGGCTACACCTTC. Amino acids: CASSLYLQGGYTF.

J is TRBJ2-7 and V is TRBV3-1 (or the pseudogene TRBV3-2); 11 bases line up with TRBD2. CDR1 and CDR2 (germline): LGHDT, YNNKEL (reference sequence). This CDR3 has 16 residues. Trimming removed 3 bases from V and 3 bases from J; junction bases left unmatched: 7. The CDR3 is CASSQASGGHLYEQYF. For the CDR3, the DNA is TGTGCCAGCAGCCAGGCTAGCGGGGGGCACCTCTACGAGCAGTACTTC.

This chain connects TRBV28 to TRBJ1-4; no clear D gene. The CDR3 spans 13 residues. The V and J ends lost 10 bases and 0 bases respectively, with 9 bases between them. CDR1 is MDHEN and CDR2 is SYDVKM in the germline V gene. The CDR3 spells CATPVATNEKLFF. Written as DNA, the CDR3 is TGTGCCACCCCGGTTGCAACTAATGAAAAACTGTTTTTT.

The V gene is TRBV4-2, the J gene TRBJ1-1; 9 bases map to TRBD1. CDR3 size: 12 residues. Germline V lookup: CDR1 LGHNA, CDR2 YNFKEQ. Unmatched junction bases numbered 4, after V lost 4 bases and J lost 10 bases. The CDR3 DNA reads TGTGCCAGCAGCCCGGGACAGGGCGTAGCTTTCTTT. It translates to CASSPGQGVAFF.

The chain is built from TRBV2 and TRBJ1-6, with D possibly being TRBD1 (5 bases). The V end was cut by 5 bases, the J end by 12 bases, with 11 bases between. The CDR3 has 12 amino acids. CDR1 and CDR2 from the germline V gene are SNHLY and FYNNEI. Written as DNA, the CDR3 is TGTGCCAGCAGTCAGGGAAAGGGACCCCTCCACTTT. It codes for CASSQGKGPLHF.

The gene calls are TRBV28 and TRBJ1-4, with D tentatively TRBD1 (6 bases). The CDR3 has 14 amino acids. V dropped 5 bases and J dropped 6 bases, with 13 bases sitting between them. CDR1 MDHEN and CDR2 SYDVKM come from the germline V gene. In nucleotides, the CDR3 is TGTGCCAGCAGTCAAGGACAGTTTCATGAAAAACTGTTTTTT. It encodes CASSQGQFHEKLFF.

The table lists this clone with a count of one. CDR3 coding DNA: TGCAGCGTCCTAAGGGGGACAGTCAACACTGAAGCTTTCTTT. As protein: CSVLRGTVNTEAFF. The gene calls are TRBV29-1 and TRBJ1-1, with TRBD1 identical over 7 bases. The trim removed 6 bases at V and 2 bases at J, leaving 9 bases unmatched. Germline loops: CDR1 SQVTM, CDR2 ANQGSEA. The CDR3 extends over 14 amino acids. Full variable domain (rest looked up from reference TRBV29-1 and TRBJ1-1): SAVISQKPSRDICQRGTSLTIQCQVDSQVTMMFWYRQQPGQSLTLIATANQGSEATYESGFVIDKFPISRPNLTFSTLTVSNMSPEDSSIYLCSVLRGTVNTEAFFGQGTRLTVV.

The V and J genes are TRBV28 and TRBJ1-2; D is ambiguous. V lost 6 bases to trimming and J lost 2 bases, with 7 bases between them. There are 12 residues in the CDR3. Germline CDR1 is MDHEN and CDR2 is SYDVKM. The CDR3 protein is CASSSRNYGYTF. Here the CDR3 DNA reads TGTGCCAGCAGCTCCCGGAACTATGGCTACACCTTC.

The chain couples TRBV5-4 to TRBJ2-7, with TRBD1 matching 7 bases. V was pared by 4 bases and J by 2 bases, with 9 bases of the junction left unmatched. Germline-derived CDR1 and CDR2 are SGHNT and YYREEE (reference sequence). The CDR3 is made up of 15 amino acids. For the CDR3, the DNA is TGTGCCAGCAGCGCTCCCGGGACAGAGGCCTACGAGCAGTACTTC. Protein: CASSAPGTEAYEQYF.

V and J are TRBV5-1 and TRBJ2-6; no firm D call. Trimming left V 4 bases short and J 1 base short, with 18 bases between. This CDR3 spans 18 amino acids. The germline V gene encodes CDR1 SGHRS and CDR2 YFSETQ. CDR3 sequence: CASSLITARVSGANVLTF. DNA of the CDR3: TGCGCCAGCAGCCTTATAACGGCACGGGTGTCTGGGGCCAACGTCCTGACTTTC. Filled out from reference TRBV5-1 and TRBJ2-6, the complete variable domain reads KAGVTQTPRYLIKTRGQQVTLSCSPISGHRSVSWYQQTPGQGLQFLFEYFSETQRNKGNFPGRFSGRQFSNSRSEMNVSTLELGDSALYLCASSLITARVSGANVLTFGAGSRLTVL.

The chain carries TRBV5-4 and TRBJ1-6; possible D gene TRBD1, 6 bases. Germline CDR1 reads SGHNT; CDR2 reads YYREEE (reference sequence). The CDR3 consists of 15 residues. Trimming removed 2 bases from V and 7 bases from J, with 13 bases in between. The CDR3 here is CASSFKQGENSPLHF. CDR3 nucleotides: TGTGCCAGCAGCTTTAAACAGGGCGAAAATTCACCCCTCCACTTT.

The chain links TRBV12-3 or TRBV12-4 to TRBJ1-5; TRBD1 might be the D (6 bases). Trimming cost V 11 bases and J 6 bases, with 17 bases left between them. This CDR3 region has 13 residues. This CDR3 is CASRGVFSQPQHF. CDR3 nucleotides: TGTGCCTCGAGGGGGGTTTTCAGTCAGCCCCAGCATTTT.

The chain is built from TRBV28 and TRBJ2-2, with D maybe TRBD1 (6 bases). Per the germline V gene, CDR1 is MDHEN and CDR2 is SYDVKM. V lost 5 bases to trimming and J lost 6 bases, with 16 bases between them. This CDR3 is 15 amino acids long. CDR3 sequence: CASSGGGYLSGELFF. CDR3 DNA sequence: TGTGCCAGCAGTGGGGGCGGCTATCTGTCCGGGGAGCTGTTTTTT. The whole variable domain, filled in from reference TRBV28 and TRBJ2-2, reads DVKVTQSSRYLVKRTGEKVFLECVQDMDHENMFWYRQDPGLGLRLIYFSYDVKMKEKGDIPEGYSVSREKKERFSLILESASTNQTSMYLCASSGGGYLSGELFFGEGSRLTVL.

The rearrangement uses TRBV19 and TRBJ2-7; D is uncertain. The CDR3 contains 14 residues. V lost 5 bases to trimming and J lost 0 bases, with 11 bases between them. CDR1 is LNHDA and CDR2 is SQIVND in the germline V gene (reference sequence). Here the CDR3 DNA reads TGTGCCAGTAGTGCCGACGATTCCTCCTACGAGCAGTACTTC. The encoded protein is CASSADDSSYEQYF.

The J gene is TRBJ1-1, the V gene TRBV25-1; D gene unclear. This CDR3 has 14 amino acids. The germline CDR1 and CDR2 sequences are MGHDK and SYGVNS. Trimming pared 0 bases from V and 1 base from J, leaving 6 bases between. The CDR3 nucleotides read TGTGCCAGCAGTGAATACATAGAGAACACTGAAGCTTTCTTT. Translated: CASSEYIENTEAFF.

Points on this clone: The junction departs from germline at one end; a sequencing error may be responsible. This sequence joins TRBV3-1 (or the pseudogene TRBV3-2) and TRBJ2-3, with TRBD2 matching 11 bases. The germline V gene encodes CDR1 LGHDT and CDR2 YNNKEL (reference sequence). The CDR3 consists of 14 residues. This chain's CDR3 is CASSQVLAGDNLSF. CDR3 DNA: TGTGCCAGCAGCCAAGTACTAGCGGGAGACAACCTCAGTTTT.

V and J are TRBV5-6 and TRBJ2-7; D is ambiguous. CDR3 length: 14 residues. Trimming left V 0 bases short and J 5 bases short, with 12 bases between. Germline V gene sequence: CDR1 SGHDT, CDR2 YYEEEE. CDR3 nucleotide sequence: TGTGCCAGCAGCTTGGGCACGACAAAGGACGAGCAGTACTTC. Protein sequence: CASSLGTTKDEQYF. The variable domain in full, with the rest retrieved from reference TRBV5-6 and TRBJ2-7, is DAGVTQSPTHLIKTRGQQVTLRCSPKSGHDTVSWYQQALGQGPQFIFQYYEEEERQRGNFPDRFSGHQFPNYSSELNVNALLLGDSALYLCASSLGTTKDEQYFGPGTRLTVT.